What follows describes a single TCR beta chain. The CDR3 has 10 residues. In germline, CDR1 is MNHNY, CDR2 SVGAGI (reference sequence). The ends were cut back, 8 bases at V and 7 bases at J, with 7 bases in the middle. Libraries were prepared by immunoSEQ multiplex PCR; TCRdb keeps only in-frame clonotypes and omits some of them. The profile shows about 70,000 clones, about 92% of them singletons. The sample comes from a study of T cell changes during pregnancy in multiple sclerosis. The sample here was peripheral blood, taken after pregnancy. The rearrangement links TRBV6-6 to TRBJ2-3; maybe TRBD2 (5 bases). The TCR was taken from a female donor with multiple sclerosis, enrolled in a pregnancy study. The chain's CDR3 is CASVGNTQYF. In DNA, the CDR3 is TGTGCCAGCGTCGGGAATACGCAGTATTTT.